These 30 T cell receptor beta chains share one sample of origin, sequenced in a study of Tregs in tolerant kidney transplant recipients. Mixed chimerism was transient after nonmyeloablative marrow transplants from related graft donors. Repertoires were generated with immunoSEQ multiplex PCR, while TCRdb's copy carries only in-frame clones and drops some. Altogether fewer than 55,000 clones are present, about 92% being singletons, with the ten largest covering 15% to 17%. The sample here was CD8+ T cells from blood (PBMCs), taken 12 months after the transplant. The receptors stem from a human patient who received a combined kidney and bone marrow transplant. Some of the T cells might come from the graft donor.

The V gene is TRBV7-2, the J gene TRBJ2-2; D remains unclear. CDR3 length equals 13 residues. V gave up 3 bases and J gave up 3 bases, with 5 bases separating them. Germline V lookup: CDR1 SGHTA, CDR2 FQGNSA. CDR3 nucleotide sequence: TGTGCCAGCAGCTTCGGTTACACCGGGGAGCTGTTTTTT. Protein: CASSFGYTGELFF.

The chain combines TRBV7-2 with TRBJ2-3; 7 bases map to TRBD2. V was clipped by 2 bases and J by 2 bases; unmatched bases: 10. Germline loops: CDR1 SGHTA, CDR2 FQGNSA. CDR3 size: 17 residues. In DNA, the CDR3 is TGTGCCAGCAGCTTAAAGATACTCGCGGGAGTCACAGATACGCAGTATTTT. It is translated as CASSLKILAGVTDTQYF.

This clone was seen just once. The chain has TRBV29-1 and TRBJ1-2; 9 bases match TRBD1. Germline CDR1 is SQVTM and CDR2 is ANQGSEA. J gave up 4 bases and V 6 bases, and 18 bases lay outside the gene matches. This CDR3 comprises 17 residues. The CDR3 sequence: CSVEVPGQGRGGYGYTF. The DNA of the CDR3 is TGCAGCGTCGAGGTGCCGGGACAGGGTCGTGGCGGCTATGGCTACACCTTC. The full variable domain, completed using reference TRBV29-1 and TRBJ1-2, is SAVISQKPSRDICQRGTSLTIQCQVDSQVTMMFWYRQQPGQSLTLIATANQGSEATYESGFVIDKFPISRPNLTFSTLTVSNMSPEDSSIYLCSVEVPGQGRGGYGYTFGSGTRLTVV.

The chain couples TRBV15 to TRBJ2-7, with TRBD1 matching over 8 bases. V shed 0 bases and J 4 bases; nucleotides not matched to a gene: 8. From germline, CDR1 is LNHNV and CDR2 YYDKDF (reference sequence). The CDR3 covers 16 residues. CDR3 DNA sequence: TGTGCCACCAGCAGAGACCCCGGGACAGGAAGATACGAGCAGTACTTC. Its translation is CATSRDPGTGRYEQYF.

The chain has TRBV7-6 and TRBJ2-1; 10 bases fit TRBD1. V gave up 5 bases and J gave up 5 bases; unmatched junction bases: 9. This CDR3 region has 16 residues. Germline V gene data show CDR1 as SGHVS and CDR2 as FNYEAQ. CDR3 sequence: CASSPRGTGANNEQFF. The CDR3 DNA reads as TGTGCCAGCAGCCCAAGAGGGACAGGGGCGAACAATGAGCAGTTCTTC.

The chain couples TRBV4-3 to TRBJ2-5, with 10 positions matching TRBD2. The CDR3 has 16 amino acids. Germline trimming cut 1 base from V and 5 bases from J; bases unmatched to any gene: 7. The V gene's germline CDR1 is LGHNA and CDR2 YSLEER. The CDR3 is CASSQGVAGGQETQYF. The CDR3 DNA reads as TGCGCCAGCAGCCAAGGGGTAGCGGGGGGCCAGGAGACCCAGTACTTC.

V usage is TRBV27 and J usage is TRBJ2-7, with 11 bases aligning to TRBD2. Germline CDR1 and CDR2: MNHEY and SMNVEV (reference sequence). J gave up 7 bases and V 5 bases, and 10 bases lay outside the gene matches. This CDR3 comprises 15 residues. CDR3 nucleotides: TGTGCCAGCAGTGGTAGCGGGGGGGGCAGTTTAGAGCAGTACTTC. This codes for CASSGSGGGSLEQYF.

The V gene is TRBV7-9, the J gene TRBJ2-1; TRBD2 aligns across 7 bases. Germline assignment: CDR1 SEHNR and CDR2 FQNEAQ (reference sequence). The CDR3 is made up of 14 amino acids. Losses at the gene ends were 8 bases for V and 8 bases for J; bases not matched to a gene: 12. CDR3 DNA: TGTGCCAGCGCTCGATTAGCGGGTCCGGATGAGCAGTTCTTC. This gives the protein CASARLAGPDEQFF.

The CDR3 region is CSAPVYGYTF. CDR3 DNA: TGCAGTGCTCCCGTCTATGGCTACACCTTC. This chain joins TRBV20-1 and TRBJ1-2; D not certain. The V end was cut by 5 bases, the J end by 4 bases, with 5 bases between. Germline V gene lookup returns CDR1 DFQATT and CDR2 SNEGSKA (reference sequence). There are 10 residues in the CDR3.

This chain connects TRBV5-5 to TRBJ2-5, with 8 bases identical to TRBD2. Germline V gene lookup returns CDR1 SGHKS and CDR2 YYEKEE (reference sequence). Trimming took 4 bases from V and 3 from J; bases not matched to a gene: 5. There are 14 residues in the CDR3. CDR3: CASSPGTRKETQYF. CDR3 DNA sequence: TGTGCCAGCAGCCCCGGGACTAGGAAAGAGACCCAGTACTTC.

This chain connects TRBV6-5 to TRBJ2-1; 9 bases line up with TRBD2. V lost 2 bases and J lost 9; bases outside the gene matches: 8. This CDR3 contains 15 residues. The germline V gene has CDR1 MNHEY and CDR2 SVGAGI. The CDR3 here is CASSYGAGGPSEQFF. The CDR3 DNA follows: TGTGCCAGCAGTTACGGGGCGGGAGGGCCCAGTGAGCAGTTCTTC.

The rearrangement uses TRBV2 and TRBJ2-1, with D perhaps TRBD1 (5 bases). Trimming stripped 4 bases from V and 4 bases from J, with 11 bases between. This CDR3 spans 14 amino acids. Germline CDR1 is SNHLY and CDR2 is FYNNEI. The CDR3 region is CASSAPDKYNEQFF. The CDR3, as DNA: TGTGCCAGCAGTGCTCCGGACAAATACAATGAGCAGTTCTTC.

This clone occurred once. The V call is TRBV9, the J call TRBJ2-7; 11 nucleotides line up with TRBD2. Per germline, CDR1 SGDLS and CDR2 YYNGEE. Trimming at V came to 3 bases and at J to 5 bases, leaving 10 bases not matched to a gene. The length of the CDR3 is 16 residues. The CDR3 is CASSDSSGRNINEQYF. The CDR3 bases are TGTGCCAGCAGCGATTCTAGCGGGAGGAATATAAACGAGCAGTACTTC. Full variable domain (rest looked up from reference TRBV9 and TRBJ2-7): DSGVTQTPKHLITATGQRVTLRCSPRSGDLSVYWYQQSLDQGLQFLIQYYNGEERAKGNILERFSAQQFPDLHSELNLSSLELGDSALYFCASSDSSGRNINEQYFGPGTRLTVT.

This chain joins TRBV13 and TRBJ2-1; maybe TRBD2 (5 bases). Germline V gene sequence: CDR1 PRHDT, CDR2 FYEKMQ (reference sequence). The CDR3 sequence is 16 residues long. Trimming took off 3 bases at V and 0 bases at J, with 12 bases between the two ends. The CDR3 loop reads CASSLRAGSSYNEQFF. CDR3 DNA: TGTGCCAGCAGCTTGCGAGCTGGGAGCTCCTACAATGAGCAGTTCTTC. Full variable domain (missing parts from reference TRBV13 and TRBJ2-1): AAGVIQSPRHLIKEKRETATLKCYPIPRHDTVYWYQQGPGQDPQFLISFYEKMQSDKGSIPDRFSAQQFSDYHSELNMSSLELGDSALYFCASSLRAGSSYNEQFFGPGTRLTVL.

This rearrangement joins TRBV9 to TRBJ1-3; 9 bases are shared with TRBD1. This CDR3 comprises 16 residues. Germline CDR1 reads SGDLS; CDR2 reads YYNGEE. Germline trimming cut 4 bases from V and 4 bases from J; bases unmatched to any gene: 9. CDR3 bases: TGTGCCAGCAGCACCCCGGACAGGGGATCAGGAAACACCATATATTTT. Translation gives CASSTPDRGSGNTIYF.

This clone came up once. The chain carries TRBV30 and TRBJ2-1; D call uncertain. Germline V lookup: CDR1 GTSNPN, CDR2 SVGIG (reference sequence). The CDR3 consists of 12 residues. The CDR3 DNA follows: TGTGCTTCCATAGTAGCCTACAATGAGCAGTTCTTC. Amino acids: CASIVAYNEQFF.

This clone was seen a handful of times. The rearrangement links TRBV11-1 to TRBJ2-1; 10 bases are shared with TRBD2. This CDR3 contains 15 residues. Germline CDR1 is SGHAT and CDR2 is FQDESV (reference sequence). The ends lost 0 bases at V and 6 bases at J; junction bases unmatched: 2. CDR3 protein: CASSLAASGGNEQFF. The CDR3 nucleotides read TGTGCCAGCAGCTTAGCGGCTAGCGGGGGCAATGAGCAGTTCTTC.

The chain uses TRBV4-3 and TRBJ1-2; D possibly corresponds to TRBD1 (6 bases). Trimming pared 0 bases from V and 4 bases from J, leaving 12 bases between. CDR1 is LGHNA and CDR2 is YSLEER in the germline V gene. The CDR3 is 15 residues long. CDR3 sequence reads: CASSQDFQGIYGYTF. The CDR3 DNA follows: TGCGCCAGCAGCCAAGATTTTCAGGGGATCTATGGCTACACCTTC.

The J gene is TRBJ1-6, the V gene TRBV27; possibly TRBD1 for D (6 bases). Per germline, CDR1 MNHEY and CDR2 SMNVEV (reference sequence). V lost 7 bases, J lost 3 bases, and 13 bases lay in between. The CDR3 loop spans 15 amino acids. The CDR3 sequence is CASNQSGDYNSPLHF. Here the CDR3 DNA reads TGTGCCAGCAATCAATCAGGGGACTATAATTCACCCCTCCACTTT.

J is TRBJ2-7 and V is TRBV4-3; 11 bases match TRBD1. This CDR3 spans 15 amino acids. After removal of 2 bases from V and 4 bases from J, the junction contained 4 bases not matched to a gene. Germline CDR1 and CDR2: LGHNA and YSLEER. CDR3 bases: TGCGCCAGCAGCCAATCCGGGACAGGGGGTTACGAGCAGTACTTC. Translation: CASSQSGTGGYEQYF.

The gene calls are TRBV27 and TRBJ2-3; D unresolved. V was shortened by 5 bases and J by 6 bases, with 15 bases between the two germline ends. This CDR3 contains 14 residues. Germline V gene data show CDR1 as MNHEY and CDR2 as SMNVEV (reference sequence). This CDR3 is CASSPDRPRDTQYF. DNA for the CDR3: TGTGCCAGCAGTCCTGACCGCCCGCGGGATACGCAGTATTTT.

The chain links TRBV21-1 to TRBJ1-3; the table's D call, TRBD1, has no DNA check behind it. TRBV21-1 is flagged as a pseudogene. The CDR3 runs 15 residues. CDR3 residues: CASSYGQVPGNTIYF. For the CDR3, the DNA is TGTGCCAGCAGCTATGGGCAGGTCCCTGGAAACACCATATATTTT.

The gene calls are TRBV19 and TRBJ1-2; 10 nucleotides agree with TRBD1. Germline-derived CDR1 and CDR2 are LNHDA and SQIVND (reference sequence). There are 15 residues in the CDR3. The V segment lost 3 bases and the J segment 4 bases; nucleotides outside the gene matches: 5. The CDR3 bases are TGTGCCAGTAGTATTGGACAGGGGGAGACCTATGGCTACACCTTC. It codes for CASSIGQGETYGYTF.

A single count supports this clone. This chain uses TRBV9 with TRBJ2-7; 9 bases agree with TRBD1. This CDR3 spans 14 amino acids. V lost 2 bases and J lost 7; bases outside the gene matches: 7. Per germline, CDR1 SGDLS and CDR2 YYNGEE. The CDR3 region has the DNA TGTGCCAGCAGCGTTGGGACAGGGTTTCGGGAGCAGTACTTC. It codes for CASSVGTGFREQYF.

The chain carries TRBV29-1 and TRBJ2-1; 7 bases align to TRBD2. The germline V gene encodes CDR1 SQVTM and CDR2 ANQGSEA. The CDR3 is 14 amino acids. V gave up 3 bases and J gave up 7 bases; unmatched junction bases: 9. Here the CDR3 DNA reads TGCAGCGTTGAGCCCTCCCGGGGAGGGAATGAGCAGTTCTTC. Its protein is CSVEPSRGGNEQFF.

This chain joins TRBV25-1 and TRBJ1-5; weak D call: TRBD1 (5 bases). Germline values: CDR1 MGHDK, CDR2 SYGVNS. V was clipped by 3 bases and J by 13 bases, with 16 bases between them. This CDR3 is built from 13 residues. In nucleotides, the CDR3 is TGTGCCAGCAGTGAGGGGCCTTACTCGACTCAGCATTTT. Translation: CASSEGPYSTQHF.

The chain carries TRBV27 and TRBJ2-1, with TRBD1 as a possible D gene (5 bases). The V gene's germline CDR1 is MNHEY and CDR2 SMNVEV (reference sequence). V was trimmed by 3 bases and J by 0 bases, leaving 18 bases between them. The length of the CDR3 is 18 residues. In nucleotides, the CDR3 is TGTGCCAGCAGTTTTTCTGGCTTATTGGGGCCCTCCTACAATGAGCAGTTCTTC. This codes for CASSFSGLLGPSYNEQFF.

This chain connects TRBV19 to TRBJ2-3, with a tentative D call TRBD1 (6 bases). This CDR3 has 16 residues. CDR1 and CDR2 from the germline V gene are LNHDA and SQIVND (reference sequence). V dropped 5 bases and J dropped 6 bases, with 21 bases sitting between them. CDR3 in amino acids: CASSVTGYSLLDTQYF. In DNA form, the CDR3 reads TGTGCCAGTAGTGTGACAGGTTATTCCTTGTTGGATACGCAGTATTTT.

The CDR3 nucleotides read TGTGCCAGTAGTATAGGAAGTAGGGGTTTGAGCTCCTACGAGCAGTACTTC. Translated, it gives CASSIGSRGLSSYEQYF. This chain uses TRBV19 with TRBJ2-7; D is possibly TRBD1 (5 bases). The CDR3 contains 17 residues. Germline values: CDR1 LNHDA, CDR2 SQIVND (reference sequence). Trimming took 1 base from V and 0 from J, leaving 16 bases between them.

The rearrangement joins TRBV7-6 to TRBJ2-7; 10 bases are a match to TRBD1. The CDR3 runs to 15 residues. Germline V gene sequence: CDR1 SGHVS, CDR2 FNYEAQ. After removal of 1 base from V and 4 bases from J, the junction contained 4 bases not matched to a gene. The CDR3 loop is CASSLGTGGSYEQYF. Here the CDR3 DNA reads TGTGCCAGCAGCTTAGGGACAGGGGGATCTTACGAGCAGTACTTC.